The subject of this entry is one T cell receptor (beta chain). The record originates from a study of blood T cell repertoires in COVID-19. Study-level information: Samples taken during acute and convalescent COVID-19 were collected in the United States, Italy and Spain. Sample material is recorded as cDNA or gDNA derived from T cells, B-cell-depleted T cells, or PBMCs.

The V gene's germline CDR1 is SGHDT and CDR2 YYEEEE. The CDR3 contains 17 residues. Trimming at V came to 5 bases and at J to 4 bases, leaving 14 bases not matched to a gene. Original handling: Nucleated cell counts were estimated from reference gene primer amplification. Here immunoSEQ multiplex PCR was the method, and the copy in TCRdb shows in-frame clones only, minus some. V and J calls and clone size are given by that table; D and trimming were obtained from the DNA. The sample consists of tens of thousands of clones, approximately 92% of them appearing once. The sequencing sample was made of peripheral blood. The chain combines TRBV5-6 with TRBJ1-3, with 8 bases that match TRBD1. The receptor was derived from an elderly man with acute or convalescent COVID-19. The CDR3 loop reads CASSLLGQGGSGNTIYF. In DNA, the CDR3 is TGTGCCAGCAGTTTGCTCGGACAGGGAGGTTCCGGAAACACCATATATTTT.